This section outlines one T cell receptor beta chain sequence together with its context. Its antigen is not yet known. Since a much larger clone is just one base distant, this may be a read error. The donors were healthy, HIV-negative adults with no recently reported acute infections or vaccinations. All donors were Caucasian adults living in Nashville, Tennessee, USA. CD4+ T cells were enriched by magnetic negative selection, after which naive cells were positively selected on CD45RA and the negative fraction was taken as the memory subset. Blood was collected by leukapheresis, and PBMCs were isolated by Ficoll-Histopaque density gradient centrifugation and then cryopreserved in liquid nitrogen vapor phase. Analytical flow cytometry was used to check the purity and quantity of every magnetically sorted T cell population. Each sorted fraction had its genomic DNA isolated and then quantified by UV absorbance on a Nanodrop 2000c.

The germline ends are 7 bases apart after V is trimmed by 7 bases and J by 0 bases. The germline V gene encodes CDR1 MNHNS and CDR2 SASEGT. The CDR3 holds 12 amino acids from the cysteine to the phenylalanine. CDR3 DNA only is kept here, 36 bases in frame from base 1. This entry is derived from a study of shared clonotypes between healthy human individuals (dated by TCRdb to between 2020 and 2021). Turning to the overall study: Three men and a couple of women, aged 18 to 49 years, made up the cohort. For each donor, three plates each were used for CD4 naive and CD4 memory, two plates were used for CD8 naive, and one plate was used for CD8 memory. To increase sequencing depth and limit assay-specific biases, different laboratories used diverse techniques to prepare libraries and sequence TCR repertoires. To estimate repertoire size and how much clonotype sharing occurs between individuals, the study deeply sequenced the blood TCR repertoires of several healthy adults. Each donor's leukapheresis produced roughly between roughly 0.94 and 9.5 billion PBMCs.

The paper's findings and limits, for the study overall: Based on pairwise subsampling, the degree of clonotype sharing among donors was expected to be affected by sequencing depth. When several donors were compared, the shared fraction of clonotypes was about 5.4% for naive CD4, 3.5% for naive CD8, more than 2% for memory CD4, and less than 0.5% for memory CD8. Rarefaction of sorted-subset datasets indicated incomplete sequencing despite the large sequencing depth. Estimated clonotype richness was generally larger for naive than for memory subsets. Sampling was limited to blood, and TCR repertoires in tissue likely differ from TCR repertoires in blood. Because the study included a small number of donors, the genetic and exposure-history diversity represented was limited. Compared with non-shared clonotypes, the clonotypes found in all four sorted-subset donors had higher generation probabilities.

TCR CDR3 regions were amplified from genomic DNA by multiplex PCR using the deep immunoSEQ assay. Extracted genomic DNA from each cell subset was distributed evenly across all wells of several immunoSEQ 96-well plates, and each plate was treated as a replicate. For sorted subsets, each replicate PCR was loaded with around 200 ng genomic DNA, equivalent to approximately 33,000 T cell genomes. Purified libraries were quantified with a Qubit 3.0 fluorometer, sized on a Bioanalyzer 2100, and re-quantified with the KAPA Library Quantification kit. Each immunoSEQ 96-well plate was sequenced on its own single-read 150-cycle Illumina NextSeq 550 flow cell. The original pipeline was this. The immunoSEQ output contained only junctional sequences without quality scores, so filtering could not match that applied to full-length reads. Sequences were annotated with PyIR, a Python wrapper for IgBLAST v1.9, and V/J genes and CDR3 were assigned using IMGT germline references. Reads with weak V/J assignments (E-value above 1e-6), missing CDR3, stop codons, out-of-frame junctions, or ambiguous translated residues were removed. V3J clonotypes were defined as sequences sharing an identical inferred V gene, J gene, and CDR3 amino acid sequence. Percentage overlap between repertoires was computed as shared unique clonotypes divided by the size of the smaller repertoire. Three approaches were used to assess repertoire richness: RTK rarefaction, the Chao1 estimator, and Recon v2.1 estimates of unobserved clonotypes. Generation probabilities for all TCRbeta clonotypes obtained by the gDNA method from a handful of donors were computed using OLGA. As stored in TCRdb, this immuneACCESS dataset retains in-frame rearrangements with V and J assigned. A fraction of the clones does not appear; measured against another copy, unresolved V genes explain less than half of the discrepancy, and the remainder lacks a known reason. From that table come the V and J calls and clone size; the DNA was used to work out D and trimming. The sample has roughly 2 million clones on record, 90% to 95% of them singletons. Roughly 0.13% of the sample is in the top ten clones.

The sequencing sample was made of naive CD4+ T cells sorted from blood. Read against the paper, the sample's cell subset or site label means: CD45RA+ positively selected. In this chain, TRBV6-1 is recombined with TRBJ2-7; no D gene call is confident. The clonotype was recovered from a man younger than 30 in good health. The nucleotide sequence is given as TGTGCCAGCATTAGGAGCTCCTACGAGCAGTACTTC. This codes for CASIRSSYEQYF.